The 21 T cell receptor beta chains reported below all come from one sample, sequenced in a study of cytomegalovirus exposure and HLA in healthy donors. This PCR relied on a set of 60 Vbeta primers and 13 Jbeta primers. Sequencing used immunoSEQ multiplex PCR; TCRdb keeps in-frame clones, though not all of them. The record lists roughly 43,000 clones, of which the ten most abundant hold approximately 1%. Sequences were obtained from PBMCs. The receptors stem from a woman aged 40 to 50 in good health and CMV-seronegative.

This chain joins TRBV5-4 and TRBJ2-5, with 8 bases matching TRBD1. The CDR3 length is 13 residues. From germline, CDR1 is SGHNT and CDR2 YYREEE (reference sequence). The V segment lost 4 bases and the J segment 3 bases; nucleotides outside the gene matches: 2. CDR3 in DNA: TGTGCCAGCAGCGTGGACAGGGAAGAGACCCAGTACTTC. Its protein is CASSVDREETQYF. Variable domain in full (rest from reference TRBV5-4 and TRBJ2-5): ETGVTQSPTHLIKTRGQQVTLRCSSQSGHNTVSWYQQALGQGPQFIFQYYREEENGRGNFPPRFSGLQFPNYSSELNVNALELDDSALYLCASSVDREETQYFGPGTRLLVL.

CDR3 sequence: CASSLDQYGYTF. The CDR3 DNA reads as TGCGCCAGCAGCTTGGATCAGTATGGCTACACCTTC. This chain joins TRBV5-1 and TRBJ1-2; D is undetermined. The V gene lost 0 bases and the J gene lost 5 bases, with 5 bases spanning the gap. The CDR3 spans 12 residues. Germline CDR1 SGHRS, CDR2 YFSETQ.

This chain links TRBV4-3 with TRBJ2-3, with D possibly being TRBD2 (7 bases). V lost 2 bases, J lost 10 bases, and 19 bases lay in between. The CDR3 consists of 15 residues. Germline V gives CDR1 LGHNA, CDR2 YSLEER. CDR3 loop: CASSQLYLQGGSQYF. CDR3 bases: TGCGCCAGCAGCCAACTCTACTTACAGGGAGGGTCGCAGTATTTT.

The rearrangement uses TRBV20-1 and TRBJ2-1; a weak D match, TRBD2 (7 bases). Germline CDR1 and CDR2: DFQATT and SNEGSKA (reference sequence). This CDR3 has 10 amino acids. The germline V and J ends were trimmed by 5 bases and 15 bases, with 14 bases remaining between them. Here the CDR3 DNA reads TGCAGTGCTCCCCGGGGGGCTGGGTTCTTC. This translates into CSAPRGAGFF.

The chain joins TRBV7-3 to TRBJ2-3, with 10 bases matching TRBD2. Germline V gene sequence: CDR1 SGHTA, CDR2 FQGTGA. V was clipped by 2 bases and J by 1 base; unmatched bases: 3. The CDR3 sequence is 16 residues long. In nucleotides, the CDR3 is TGTGCCAGCAGCTTATTGGGGACTAGCGGCACAGATACGCAGTATTTT. Translating it yields CASSLLGTSGTDTQYF.

The chain combines TRBV11-3 with TRBJ2-1, with 7 bases matching TRBD2. CDR1 SGHNT and CDR2 YENEEA come from the germline V gene. This CDR3 contains 18 residues. Trimming at V came to 1 base and at J to 6 bases, leaving 15 bases not matched to a gene. This CDR3 reads CASSLVSSGNSPPNEQFF. CDR3 in DNA: TGTGCCAGCAGCTTAGTCTCCAGCGGGAATTCACCGCCCAATGAGCAGTTCTTC.

In nucleotides, the CDR3 is TGTGCCAGCAGCTTAAGCGTGGACTTCACAAACACTGAAGCTTTCTTT. This encodes CASSLSVDFTNTEAFF. J is TRBJ1-1 and V is TRBV7-2; D unresolved. Per germline, CDR1 SGHTA and CDR2 FQGNSA. Trimming removed 2 bases at V and 2 bases at J, with 15 bases between. CDR3 length equals 16 residues. Filled out from reference TRBV7-2 and TRBJ1-1, the complete variable domain reads GAGVSQSPSNKVTEKGKDVELRCDPISGHTALYWYRQSLGQGLEFLIYFQGNSAPDKSGLPSDRFSAERTGGSVSTLTIQRTQQEDSAVYLCASSLSVDFTNTEAFFGQGTRLTVV.

The rearrangement joins TRBV4-1 to TRBJ2-1; D is undetermined. Trimming stripped 4 bases from V and 6 bases from J, with 10 bases between. Germline lookup yields CDR1 MGHRA and CDR2 YSYEKL. This CDR3 comprises 13 residues. CDR3 DNA: TGCGCCAGCAGCCTTGGCCCCGTCAATGAGCAGTTCTTC. As protein: CASSLGPVNEQFF.

The V and J genes are TRBV13 and TRBJ1-1; 7 nucleotides match TRBD1. The V gene end was trimmed by 5 bases and the J gene end by 0 bases; junction bases not matched to a gene: 3. This CDR3 is 14 amino acids long. Germline V gene data show CDR1 as PRHDT and CDR2 as FYEKMQ (reference sequence). The CDR3 DNA follows: TGTGCCAGCAGCCGGGGACAGATGAACACTGAAGCTTTCTTT. This sequence encodes CASSRGQMNTEAFF.

This sequence joins TRBV29-1 and TRBJ2-7, with 7 bases fitting TRBD1. The CDR3 is made up of 15 amino acids. J was trimmed by 3 bases and V by 6 bases; bases with no gene match: 14. In germline, CDR1 is SQVTM, CDR2 ANQGSEA. CDR3 residues: CSVHGGTGVDYEQYF. As DNA, the CDR3 is TGCAGCGTGCATGGTGGCACAGGGGTGGACTACGAGCAGTACTTC.

Of note for this clone: Other DNA sequences in this specimen translate into the identical CDR3. The V and J genes are TRBV9 and TRBJ2-1; TRBD2 matches 11 bases. Trimming at V came to 0 bases and at J to 2 bases, leaving 1 base not matched to a gene. Per germline, CDR1 SGDLS and CDR2 YYNGEE. CDR3 length: 16 amino acids. The CDR3 nucleotides are TGTGCCAGCAGCGTAGTACTAGCGGGAGCCTACAATGAGCAGTTCTTC. Protein: CASSVVLAGAYNEQFF.

V gene TRBV18 combines with J gene TRBJ2-5; maybe TRBD2 (5 bases). V was shortened by 5 bases and J by 1 base, with 8 bases between the two germline ends. This CDR3 spans 13 amino acids. Looked up from germline, CDR1 is KGHSH and CDR2 is LQKENI. CDR3 region: CASSASSQETQYF. The DNA for the CDR3 is TGTGCCAGCTCAGCTAGCAGCCAAGAGACCCAGTACTTC.

The chain links TRBV5-4 to TRBJ2-5, with D possibly TRBD1 on 6 matching bases. Looked up from germline, CDR1 is SGHNT and CDR2 is YYREEE (reference sequence). V was trimmed by 4 bases and J by 2 bases, leaving 15 bases between them. CDR3 length: 15 amino acids. The CDR3 region has the DNA TGTGCCAGCAGCAACATCATGACAGGACAAGAGACCCAGTACTTC. Protein product: CASSNIMTGQETQYF.

In nucleotides, the CDR3 is TGCGCCAGCAGCTTGTCCAGGGCAGAGACCGGGGAGCTGTTTTTT. It codes for CASSLSRAETGELFF. This chain uses TRBV5-1 with TRBJ2-2; weak D call: TRBD1 (5 bases). The CDR3 extends over 15 amino acids. The germline V and J ends were trimmed by 1 base and 5 bases, with 12 bases remaining between them. CDR1 SGHRS and CDR2 YFSETQ come from the germline V gene.

This chain joins TRBV4-1 and TRBJ1-2; 9 bases fit TRBD1. This CDR3 is built from 15 residues. Germline V gives CDR1 MGHRA, CDR2 YSYEKL. With V trimmed by 2 bases and J by 7 bases, 8 bases remained unmatched. The CDR3 nucleotides read TGCGCCAGCAGCCAACCCCGGGACAGGGCTAGTGGCTACACCTTC. Protein sequence: CASSQPRDRASGYTF.

This chain connects TRBV9 to TRBJ2-1; D remains unclear. Trimming removed 3 bases from V and 8 bases from J, with 9 bases in between. Germline-derived CDR1 and CDR2 are SGDLS and YYNGEE. This CDR3 has 12 residues. CDR3 sequence reads: CASSEPFDEQFF. In DNA form, the CDR3 reads TGTGCCAGCAGCGAGCCGTTTGATGAGCAGTTCTTC.

J is TRBJ2-7 and V is TRBV29-1; 9 bases align to TRBD1. The CDR3 runs to 14 residues. J lost 6 bases, V lost 6 bases, and 12 bases had no gene match. CDR1 is SQVTM and CDR2 is ANQGSEA in the germline V gene. CDR3 nucleotide sequence: TGCAGCGTCGAGGGTCCCGGGACAGGGACCGAGCAGTACTTC. It codes for CSVEGPGTGTEQYF.

This chain connects TRBV30 to TRBJ2-7, with TRBD1 matching 10 bases. CDR1 and CDR2 from the germline V gene are GTSNPN and SVGIG (reference sequence). This CDR3 contains 16 residues. J gave up 2 bases and V 2 bases, and 9 bases lay outside the gene matches. The CDR3 protein is CAWSPSTGTGAYEQYF. Here the CDR3 DNA reads TGTGCCTGGAGTCCGTCTACCGGGACAGGGGCCTACGAGCAGTACTTC.

V gene TRBV29-1 combines with J gene TRBJ2-2; perhaps TRBD1 as D (6 bases). The CDR3 is 13 residues long. Deletions cut 3 bases from V and 1 base from J, with 6 bases between. CDR1 is SQVTM and CDR2 is ANQGSEA in the germline V gene. CDR3 DNA sequence: TGCAGCGTTGAGGGACAGAACACCGGGGAGCTGTTTTTT. This sequence encodes CSVEGQNTGELFF.

In the case of this clone: One end of the junction is discordant with germline, which a read error may explain. V and J are TRBV6-5 and TRBJ2-1; TRBD2 aligns across 10 bases. Germline assignment: CDR1 MNHEY and CDR2 SVGAGI. The CDR3 is 13 amino acids. CDR3 sequence reads: CASSYSLAGEWLF. CDR3 DNA sequence: TGTGCCAGCAGTTACTCGCTAGCGGGAGAGTGGCTCTTC.

This sequence joins TRBV30 and TRBJ1-1, with TRBD1 matching over 9 bases. Germline CDR1 is GTSNPN and CDR2 is SVGIG (reference sequence). Trimming cost V 2 bases and J 2 bases; bases outside gene matches: 6. This CDR3 region has 15 residues. The CDR3 loop reads CAWSFPGQGNTEAFF. CDR3 nucleotides: TGTGCCTGGAGTTTCCCGGGACAGGGAAACACTGAAGCTTTCTTT.